The 8 T cell receptor beta chains below were found in one sample sequenced in a study of shared clonotypes between healthy human individuals. Assay used: immunoSEQ multiplex PCR; TCRdb lists only in-frame clones, some missing. The data contain 450,000 to 500,000 clones, around 79% of them singletons. Sequenced: PBMCs. All receptors come from a woman between 40 and 50 years old in good health. Some clones in this sample may be carry-over from other donors' samples.

The chain links TRBV28 to TRBJ2-7; D ambiguous. The CDR3 is 14 amino acids. The germline CDR1 and CDR2 sequences are MDHEN and SYDVKM. The V end was cut by 4 bases, the J end by 9 bases, with 19 bases between. The CDR3 sequence: CASSSFRAFWRQYF. CDR3 coding DNA: TGTGCCAGCAGTTCCTTCCGGGCCTTCTGGAGGCAGTACTTC.

This rearrangement joins TRBV7-6 to TRBJ2-2, with D uncertain. Trimming shortened V by 6 bases and J by 4 bases, and 3 bases separated the two germline ends. Germline values: CDR1 SGHVS, CDR2 FNYEAQ. This CDR3 region has 11 residues. In DNA, the CDR3 is TGTGCCAGCAGTACCACCGGGGAGCTGTTTTTT. Translating gives CASSTTGELFF.

V is TRBV11-2 and J is TRBJ2-3; 7 nucleotides match TRBD1. V was pared by 1 base and J by 5 bases, with 12 bases of the junction left unmatched. Germline-derived CDR1 and CDR2 are SGHAT and FQNNGV. The CDR3 is 17 amino acids. The CDR3: CASSLAGIGGFQDTQYF. The CDR3 DNA is TGTGCCAGCAGCTTAGCCGGGATAGGGGGCTTTCAAGATACGCAGTATTTT.

The chain uses TRBV6-5 and TRBJ2-1; D is possibly TRBD1 or TRBD2 (5 bases each). CDR3 size: 13 residues. Germline V gene lookup returns CDR1 MNHEY and CDR2 SVGAGI. V was shortened by 4 bases and J by 2 bases, with 6 bases between the two germline ends. This chain's CDR3 is CASSWDAYNEQFF. DNA for the CDR3: TGTGCCAGCAGTTGGGACGCCTACAATGAGCAGTTCTTC.

The chain combines TRBV28 with TRBJ2-1; TRBD1 might be the D (6 bases). V lost 6 bases and J 0 bases, leaving 9 bases between the germline ends. This CDR3 has 14 residues. Germline values: CDR1 MDHEN, CDR2 SYDVKM. CDR3 sequence: CASRVQGSYNEQFF. CDR3 bases: TGTGCCAGCAGGGTACAGGGCTCCTACAATGAGCAGTTCTTC.

The V call is TRBV7-6, the J call TRBJ2-3; D is undetermined. V shed 1 base and J shed 5 bases, with 10 bases lying between them. Germline CDR1 SGHVS, CDR2 FNYEAQ. The length of the CDR3 is 14 residues. The DNA of the CDR3 is TGTGCCAGCAGCTTAGGGGGTGATGGAGATACGCAGTATTTT. Translation: CASSLGGDGDTQYF.

This chain connects TRBV2 to TRBJ1-5, with TRBD1 as a possible D gene (6 bases). The V end lost 6 bases, the J end lost 3 bases, and 15 bases lay between the germline ends. The length of the CDR3 is 15 residues. CDR1 is SNHLY, CDR2 FYNNEI, per germline. The CDR3 coding sequence is TGTGCCAGCAGCCTCATAGGGGGAGTCAATCAGCCCCAGCATTTT. Protein sequence: CASSLIGGVNQPQHF.

This clone was seen a single time. The V gene is TRBV9, the J gene TRBJ2-7; no clear D gene. The CDR3 runs to 17 residues. V lost 0 bases to trimming and J lost 0 bases, with 16 bases between them. CDR1 SGDLS and CDR2 YYNGEE come from the germline V gene. In DNA, the CDR3 is TGTGCCAGCAGCGTAGGCATTGGTTCTGCGGCCTCCTACGAGCAGTACTTC. Its translation: CASSVGIGSAASYEQYF. The full variable domain, in which reference TRBV9 and TRBJ2-7 provide the parts outside the CDR3, is DSGVTQTPKHLITATGQRVTLRCSPRSGDLSVYWYQQSLDQGLQFLIQYYNGEERAKGNILERFSAQQFPDLHSELNLSSLELGDSALYFCASSVGIGSAASYEQYFGPGTRLTVT.